These 20 T cell receptor beta chains originate from one sample sequenced in a study of blood T cell repertoires in COVID-19. Profiling relied on immunoSEQ multiplex PCR, and the TCRdb table lists in-frame clones only, not all of them. Here the sample spans 350,000 or so clones, about 88% being singletons. The sample taken for sequencing was PBMCs or T cells enriched from blood (not recorded which). These TCRs come from a woman in her 30s who had been exposed to COVID-19.

The rearrangement joins TRBV5-1 to TRBJ2-6; tentative D call: TRBD1 (6 bases). V lost 1 base and J lost 0, with 11 bases in between. Germline CDR1 reads SGHRS; CDR2 reads YFSETQ. CDR3 length: 17 residues. The CDR3 loop is CASSLHRDHSGANVLTF. The CDR3 coding sequence is TGCGCCAGCAGCTTGCACAGGGACCACTCTGGGGCCAACGTCCTGACTTTC.

This rearrangement joins TRBV2 to TRBJ2-3; 7 positions agree with TRBD2. The germline CDR1 and CDR2 sequences are SNHLY and FYNNEI. V shed 7 bases, J shed 4 bases, and the junction held 11 bases outside the gene matches. The CDR3 is 15 residues long. DNA for the CDR3: TGTGCCAGCACCCCGGTGACGGGAGGAGCAGATACGCAGTATTTT. It is translated as CASTPVTGGADTQYF.

This chain connects TRBV19 to TRBJ2-5, with TRBD2 matching over 9 bases. J was trimmed by 4 bases and V by 7 bases; bases with no gene match: 10. Germline V gene lookup returns CDR1 LNHDA and CDR2 SQIVND (reference sequence). This CDR3 spans 15 amino acids. CDR3 nucleotides: TGTGCCAGTACTGATAGCGGGAGAGGGATAGAGACCCAGTACTTC. Translation: CASTDSGRGIETQYF.

The rearrangement links TRBV27 to TRBJ1-2; TRBD1 matches at 7 bases. V lost 6 bases and J lost 6; bases outside the gene matches: 7. Germline V CDR1 and CDR2: MNHEY, SMNVEV (reference sequence). This CDR3 has 13 residues. The CDR3 here is CASRTTGLDGYTF. In DNA, the CDR3 is TGTGCCAGCAGAACGACAGGGCTGGATGGCTACACCTTC.

This chain connects TRBV11-3 to TRBJ2-1; 9 bases agree with TRBD2. Germline-derived CDR1 and CDR2 are SGHNT and YENEEA. Trimming at V came to 0 bases and at J to 8 bases, leaving 2 bases not matched to a gene. This CDR3 is 14 amino acids long. The chain's CDR3 is CASSLEGGRDEQFF. CDR3 bases: TGTGCCAGCAGCTTAGAAGGCGGGAGGGATGAGCAGTTCTTC.

The rearrangement joins TRBV9 to TRBJ2-2; 7 nucleotides match TRBD2. Germline loops: CDR1 SGDLS, CDR2 YYNGEE. CDR3 size: 14 residues. Unmatched junction bases numbered 0, after V lost 0 bases and J lost 4 bases. The CDR3 protein is CASSVAGGTGELFF. The CDR3, as DNA: TGTGCCAGCAGCGTAGCGGGAGGCACCGGGGAGCTGTTTTTT. Full variable domain (outside the CDR3, taken from reference TRBV9 and TRBJ2-2): DSGVTQTPKHLITATGQRVTLRCSPRSGDLSVYWYQQSLDQGLQFLIQYYNGEERAKGNILERFSAQQFPDLHSELNLSSLELGDSALYFCASSVAGGTGELFFGEGSRLTVL.

The chain uses TRBV19 and TRBJ2-3, with TRBD2 matching 7 bases. The CDR3 covers 14 residues. Germline V gene sequence: CDR1 LNHDA, CDR2 SQIVND (reference sequence). Trimming at V came to 5 bases and at J to 5 bases, leaving 7 bases not matched to a gene. CDR3 bases: TGTGCCAGTAGTTGGGCGGGAGCGAGAGATACGCAGTATTTT. The encoded protein is CASSWAGARDTQYF.

The gene calls are TRBV7-3 and TRBJ1-6; D perhaps matches TRBD1 (5 bases). Germline V gives CDR1 SGHTA, CDR2 FQGTGA. This CDR3 is built from 15 residues. The V end was cut by 1 base, the J end by 5 bases, with 9 bases between. DNA for the CDR3: TGTGCCAGCAGCTTAAGGGGCAGCAATAATTCACCCCTCCACTTT. Residues: CASSLRGSNNSPLHF.

This chain joins TRBV3-1 (or the pseudogene TRBV3-2) and TRBJ1-1; 8 bases map to TRBD1. Germline V lookup: CDR1 LGHDT, CDR2 YNNKEL (reference sequence). J gave up 5 bases and V 9 bases, and 20 bases lay outside the gene matches. CDR3 size: 17 residues. CDR3 in DNA: TGTGCCAGACTTCGAAGGGCCTTTGACAGGGGAACGACTGAAGCTTTCTTT. It yields the protein CARLRRAFDRGTTEAFF.

This clone turned up a few times. The J gene is TRBJ1-4, the V gene TRBV5-5, with TRBD1 matching over 8 bases. V was pared by 4 bases and J by 3 bases, with 5 bases of the junction left unmatched. Germline V gene data show CDR1 as SGHKS and CDR2 as YYEKEE (reference sequence). This CDR3 is built from 15 residues. The CDR3 spells CASSLGDRPNEKLFF. CDR3 sequence (DNA): TGTGCCAGCAGCCTTGGGGACAGGCCTAATGAAAAACTGTTTTTT.

This clone has a single count. The chain links TRBV2 to TRBJ1-2, with a weak D call TRBD1 (6 bases). CDR3 length: 15 amino acids. The V end lost 3 bases, the J end lost 3 bases, and 14 bases lay between the germline ends. CDR1 and CDR2 (germline): SNHLY, FYNNEI. The CDR3 spells CASSDYNREYYGYTF. CDR3 in DNA: TGTGCCAGCAGTGATTATAACAGGGAGTACTATGGCTACACCTTC.

V and J are TRBV27 and TRBJ2-1, with TRBD2 matching 7 bases. CDR1 is MNHEY and CDR2 is SMNVEV in the germline V gene (reference sequence). J gave up 11 bases and V 3 bases, and 7 bases lay outside the gene matches. The CDR3 has 13 residues. The CDR3 DNA reads TGTGCCAGCAGTTTTGATGGGAGGGCCAAGCAGTTCTTC. This encodes CASSFDGRAKQFF.

This chain connects TRBV11-2 to TRBJ2-7, with D perhaps TRBD1 (5 bases). V lost 7 bases to trimming and J lost 6 bases, with 16 bases between them. The germline CDR1 and CDR2 sequences are SGHAT and FQNNGV. The CDR3 sequence is 13 residues long. CDR3 nucleotide sequence: TGTGCCAGCACTCGACAGCGAATGGGCGAGCAGTACTTC. Translated: CASTRQRMGEQYF.

The chain joins TRBV18 to TRBJ2-5; 10 nucleotides agree with TRBD1. J gave up 3 bases and V 5 bases, and 9 bases lay outside the gene matches. The CDR3 loop spans 16 amino acids. Germline V gives CDR1 KGHSH, CDR2 LQKENI. CDR3 residues: CASSSTPGQGKETQYF. CDR3 DNA sequence: TGTGCCAGCTCATCCACACCGGGACAGGGGAAAGAGACCCAGTACTTC.

CDR3 coding DNA: TGTGCCAGCAGAAGGGGCTCCGGGGGAGATACGCAGTATTTT. Translated: CASRRGSGGDTQYF. This rearrangement joins TRBV3-1 (or the pseudogene TRBV3-2) to TRBJ2-3, with a tentative D call TRBD2 (6 bases). The V gene's germline CDR1 is LGHDT and CDR2 YNNKEL (reference sequence). CDR3 length: 14 residues. V was cut by 6 bases and J by 5 bases, with 15 bases left in between.

The CDR3 coding sequence is TGTGCCAGTAGGGCGGCTAGCGTGTCCGAGACCCAGTACTTC. Translating gives CASRAASVSETQYF. The J gene is TRBJ2-5, the V gene TRBV3-1 (or the pseudogene TRBV3-2); D is possibly TRBD2 (6 bases). V was pared by 9 bases and J by 5 bases, with 19 bases between. Germline values: CDR1 LGHDT, CDR2 YNNKEL (reference sequence). The CDR3 is made up of 14 amino acids.

This clone was seen many times. The J gene is TRBJ2-7, the V gene TRBV13, with a tentative D call TRBD1 (6 bases). Germline V lookup: CDR1 PRHDT, CDR2 FYEKMQ (reference sequence). This CDR3 region has 15 residues. The ends were cut back, 1 base at V and 2 bases at J, with 12 bases in the middle. This CDR3 reads CASSLAQGTTYEQYF. For the CDR3, the DNA is TGTGCCAGCAGCTTAGCACAGGGAACCACCTACGAGCAGTACTTC.

The chain has TRBV7-6 and TRBJ2-5, with D possibly TRBD1 on 6 matching bases. The germline V gene encodes CDR1 SGHVS and CDR2 FNYEAQ. V was trimmed by 5 bases and J by 1 base, leaving 14 bases between them. This CDR3 spans 15 amino acids. CDR3: CASSPTGYGQETQYF. The CDR3 DNA reads TGTGCCAGCAGCCCCACAGGGTACGGCCAAGAGACCCAGTACTTC. The full variable domain, in which reference TRBV7-6 and TRBJ2-5 provide the parts outside the CDR3, is GAGVSQSPRYKVTKRGQDVALRCDPISGHVSLYWYRQALGQGPEFLTYFNYEAQQDKSGLPNDRFSAERPEGSISTLTIQRTEQRDSAMYRCASSPTGYGQETQYFGPGTRLLVL.

The V and J genes are TRBV4-1 and TRBJ2-2; the D is unclear. This CDR3 region has 18 residues. Deletions cut 0 bases from V and 1 base from J, with 15 bases between. CDR1 is MGHRA and CDR2 is YSYEKL in the germline V gene. The CDR3 nucleotides are TGCGCCAGCAGCCAAGAGGGTTTTGAGACACAGAACACCGGGGAGCTGTTTTTT. The encoded protein is CASSQEGFETQNTGELFF.

In nucleotides, the CDR3 is TGTGCCAGCAGCTTAGGCGGACAGAAAATCCCTATCACTGAAGCTTTCTTT. Amino acids: CASSLGGQKIPITEAFF. V usage is TRBV13 and J usage is TRBJ1-1; possible D gene TRBD1, 6 bases. CDR1 is PRHDT, CDR2 FYEKMQ, per germline (reference sequence). The V and J ends lost 0 bases and 4 bases respectively, with 18 bases between them. This CDR3 contains 17 residues.